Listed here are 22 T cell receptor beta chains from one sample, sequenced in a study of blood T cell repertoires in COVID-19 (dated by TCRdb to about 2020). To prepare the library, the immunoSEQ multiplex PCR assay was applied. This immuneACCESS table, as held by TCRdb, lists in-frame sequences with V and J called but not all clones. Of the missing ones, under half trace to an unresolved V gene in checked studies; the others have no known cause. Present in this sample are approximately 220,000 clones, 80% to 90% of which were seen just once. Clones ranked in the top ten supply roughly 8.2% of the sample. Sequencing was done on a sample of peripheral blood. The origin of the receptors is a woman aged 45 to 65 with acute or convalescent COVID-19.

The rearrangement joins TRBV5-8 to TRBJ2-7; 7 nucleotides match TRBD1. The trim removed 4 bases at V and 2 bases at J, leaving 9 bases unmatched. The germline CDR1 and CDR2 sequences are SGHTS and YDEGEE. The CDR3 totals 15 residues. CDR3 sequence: CASSPGQALTYEQYF. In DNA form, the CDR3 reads TGTGCCAGCAGCCCAGGACAGGCCCTTACCTACGAGCAGTACTTC.

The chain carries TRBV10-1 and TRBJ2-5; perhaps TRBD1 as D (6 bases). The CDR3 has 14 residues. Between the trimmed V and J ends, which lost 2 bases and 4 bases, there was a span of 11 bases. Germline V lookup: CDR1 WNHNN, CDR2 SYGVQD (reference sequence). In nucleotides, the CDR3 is TGCGCCAGCAGTGAGGTCAGGGGCCCAGAGACCCAGTACTTC. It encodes CASSEVRGPETQYF.

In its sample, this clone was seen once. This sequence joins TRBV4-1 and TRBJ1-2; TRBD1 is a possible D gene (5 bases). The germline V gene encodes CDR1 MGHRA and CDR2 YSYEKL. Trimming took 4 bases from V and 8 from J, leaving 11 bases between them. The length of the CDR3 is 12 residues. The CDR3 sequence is CASSLGGEGYTF. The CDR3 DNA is TGCGCCAGCAGCCTGGGGGGGGAGGGCTACACCTTC.

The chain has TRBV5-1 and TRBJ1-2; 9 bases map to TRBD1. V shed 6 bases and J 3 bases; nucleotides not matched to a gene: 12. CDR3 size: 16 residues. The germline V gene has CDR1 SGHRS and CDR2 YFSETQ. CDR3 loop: CASTLTPTGGHYGYTF. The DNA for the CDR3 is TGCGCCAGCACCCTTACGCCGACAGGGGGACACTATGGCTACACCTTC. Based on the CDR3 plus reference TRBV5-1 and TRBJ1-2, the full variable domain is KAGVTQTPRYLIKTRGQQVTLSCSPISGHRSVSWYQQTPGQGLQFLFEYFSETQRNKGNFPGRFSGRQFSNSRSEMNVSTLELGDSALYLCASTLTPTGGHYGYTFGSGTRLTVV.

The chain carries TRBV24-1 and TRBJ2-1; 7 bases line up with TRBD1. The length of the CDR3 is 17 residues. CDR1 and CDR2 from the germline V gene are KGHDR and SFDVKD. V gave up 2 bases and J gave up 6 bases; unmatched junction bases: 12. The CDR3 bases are TGTGCCACCAGTGATTCAGACAGGGTATGGCGTGGCAATGAGCAGTTCTTC. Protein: CATSDSDRVWRGNEQFF.

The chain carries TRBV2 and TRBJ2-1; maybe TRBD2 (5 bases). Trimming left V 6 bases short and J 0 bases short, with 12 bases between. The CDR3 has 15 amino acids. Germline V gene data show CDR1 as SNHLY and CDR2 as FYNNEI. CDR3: CASSSTGSSYNEQFF. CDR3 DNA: TGTGCCAGCAGCTCGACTGGGAGCTCCTACAATGAGCAGTTCTTC.

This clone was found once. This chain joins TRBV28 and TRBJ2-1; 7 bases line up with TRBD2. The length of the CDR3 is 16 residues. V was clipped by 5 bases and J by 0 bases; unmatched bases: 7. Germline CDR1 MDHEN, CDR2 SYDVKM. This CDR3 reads CASSLLATYSYNEQFF. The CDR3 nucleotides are TGTGCCAGCAGTCTACTAGCGACATACTCCTACAATGAGCAGTTCTTC.

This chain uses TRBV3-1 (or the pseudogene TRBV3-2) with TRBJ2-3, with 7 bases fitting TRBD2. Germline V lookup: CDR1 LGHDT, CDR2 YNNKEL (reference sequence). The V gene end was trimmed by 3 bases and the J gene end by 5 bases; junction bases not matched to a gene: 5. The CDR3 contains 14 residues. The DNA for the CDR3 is TGTGCCAGCAGCCAGGGCGGGAGTTTAGATACGCAGTATTTT. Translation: CASSQGGSLDTQYF.

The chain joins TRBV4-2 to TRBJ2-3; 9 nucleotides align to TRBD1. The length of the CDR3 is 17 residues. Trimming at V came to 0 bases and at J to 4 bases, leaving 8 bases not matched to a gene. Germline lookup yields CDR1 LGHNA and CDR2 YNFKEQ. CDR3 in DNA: TGTGCCAGCAGCCAAGAGGGGACAGGGTCGTCATCAGATACGCAGTATTTT. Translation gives CASSQEGTGSSSDTQYF.

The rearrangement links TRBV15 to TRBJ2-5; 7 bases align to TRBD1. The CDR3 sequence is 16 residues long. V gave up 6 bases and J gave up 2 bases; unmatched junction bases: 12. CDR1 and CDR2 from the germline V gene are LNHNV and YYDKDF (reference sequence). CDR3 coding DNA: TGTGCCACCAGACAGGTCTTGGGACAGACACAAGAGACCCAGTACTTC. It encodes CATRQVLGQTQETQYF.

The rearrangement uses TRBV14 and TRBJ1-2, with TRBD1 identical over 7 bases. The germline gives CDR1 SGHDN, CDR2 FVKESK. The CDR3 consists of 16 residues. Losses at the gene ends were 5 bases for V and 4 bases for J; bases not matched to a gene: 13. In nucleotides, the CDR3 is TGTGCCAGCAGCGATCATGGGACAGCAGGAAGCTATGGCTACACCTTC. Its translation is CASSDHGTAGSYGYTF. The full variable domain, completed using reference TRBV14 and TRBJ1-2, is EAGVTQFPSHSVIEKGQTVTLRCDPISGHDNLYWYRRVMGKEIKFLLHFVKESKQDESGMPNNRFLAERTGGTYSTLKVQPAELEDSGVYFCASSDHGTAGSYGYTFGSGTRLTVV.

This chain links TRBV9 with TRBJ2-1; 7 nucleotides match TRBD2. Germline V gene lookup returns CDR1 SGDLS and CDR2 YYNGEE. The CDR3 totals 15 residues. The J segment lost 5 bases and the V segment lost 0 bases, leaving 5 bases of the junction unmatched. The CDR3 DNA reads TGTGCCAGCAGCGTAGGGGCGGGAGACAACAATGAGCAGTTCTTC. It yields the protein CASSVGAGDNNEQFF.

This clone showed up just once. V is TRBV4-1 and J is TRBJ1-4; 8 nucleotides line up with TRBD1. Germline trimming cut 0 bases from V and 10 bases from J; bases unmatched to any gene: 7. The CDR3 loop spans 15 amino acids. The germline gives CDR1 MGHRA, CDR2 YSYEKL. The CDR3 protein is CASSQEGTGGGKLFF. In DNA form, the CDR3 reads TGCGCCAGCAGCCAAGAGGGAACAGGGGGTGGAAAACTGTTTTTT.

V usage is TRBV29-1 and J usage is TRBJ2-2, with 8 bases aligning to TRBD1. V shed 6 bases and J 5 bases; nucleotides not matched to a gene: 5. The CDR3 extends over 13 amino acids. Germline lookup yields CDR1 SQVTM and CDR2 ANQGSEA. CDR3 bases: TGCAGCGTCGGACAGGGAAGGACCGGGGAGCTGTTTTTT. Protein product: CSVGQGRTGELFF.

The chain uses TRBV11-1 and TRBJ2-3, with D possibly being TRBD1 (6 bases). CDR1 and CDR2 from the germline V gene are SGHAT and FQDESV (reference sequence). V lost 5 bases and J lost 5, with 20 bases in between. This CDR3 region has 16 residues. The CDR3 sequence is CASSKPVDSWIDTQYF. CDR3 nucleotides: TGTGCCAGCAGCAAACCCGTGGACAGTTGGATAGATACGCAGTATTTT. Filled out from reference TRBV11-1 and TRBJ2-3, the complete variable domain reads EAEVAQSPRYKITEKSQAVAFWCDPISGHATLYWYRQILGQGPELLVQFQDESVVDDSQLPKDRFSAERLKGVDSTLKIQPAELGDSAMYLCASSKPVDSWIDTQYFGPGTRLTVL.

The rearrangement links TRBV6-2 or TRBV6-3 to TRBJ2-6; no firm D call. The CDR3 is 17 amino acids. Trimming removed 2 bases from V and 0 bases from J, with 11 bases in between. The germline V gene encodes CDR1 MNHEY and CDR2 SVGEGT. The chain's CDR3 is CASSYQLLRSGANVLTF. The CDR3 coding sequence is TGTGCCAGCAGTTACCAACTTCTCCGCTCTGGGGCCAACGTCCTGACTTTC.

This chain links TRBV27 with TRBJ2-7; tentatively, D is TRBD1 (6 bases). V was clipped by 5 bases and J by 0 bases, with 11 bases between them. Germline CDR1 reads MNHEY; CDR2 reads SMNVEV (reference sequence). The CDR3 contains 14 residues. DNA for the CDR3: TGTGCCAGCAGTCCACGGACAGCCTCCTACGAGCAGTACTTC. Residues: CASSPRTASYEQYF.

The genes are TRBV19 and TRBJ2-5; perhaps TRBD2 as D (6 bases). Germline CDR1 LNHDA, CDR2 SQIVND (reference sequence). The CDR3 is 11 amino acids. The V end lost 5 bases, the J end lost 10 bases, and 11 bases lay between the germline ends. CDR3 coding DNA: TGTGCCAGTAGTCCCGGGGGTTTCCAGTACTTC. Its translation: CASSPGGFQYF.

Here the CDR3 DNA reads TGTGCCAGCAGCTACACAGGGGGCGCCGAGACCCAGTACTTC. Protein: CASSYTGGAETQYF. The chain employs TRBV5-4 and TRBJ2-5; 9 bases fit TRBD1. V trimming: 3 bases; J trimming: 5 bases; junction bases outside the gene matches: 5. The CDR3 has 14 residues. Germline-derived CDR1 and CDR2 are SGHNT and YYREEE (reference sequence).

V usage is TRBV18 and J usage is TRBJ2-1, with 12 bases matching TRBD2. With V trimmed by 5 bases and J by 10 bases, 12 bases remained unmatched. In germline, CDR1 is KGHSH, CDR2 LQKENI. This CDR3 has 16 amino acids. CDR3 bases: TGTGCCAGCTCAACCGGACTAGCGGGGTCCACGATGGAGCAGTTCTTC. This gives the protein CASSTGLAGSTMEQFF.

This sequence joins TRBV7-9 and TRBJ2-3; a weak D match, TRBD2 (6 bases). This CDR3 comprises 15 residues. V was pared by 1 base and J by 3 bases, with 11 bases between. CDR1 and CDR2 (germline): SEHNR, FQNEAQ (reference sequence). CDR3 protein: CASSLGLVDTDTQYF. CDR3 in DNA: TGTGCCAGCAGCTTAGGACTAGTTGATACAGATACGCAGTATTTT.

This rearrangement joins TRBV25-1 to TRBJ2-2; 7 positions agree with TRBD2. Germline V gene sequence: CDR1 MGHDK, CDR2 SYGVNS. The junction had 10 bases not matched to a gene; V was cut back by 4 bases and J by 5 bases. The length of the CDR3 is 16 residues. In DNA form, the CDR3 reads TGTGCCAGCAGTGGGGGGAGGGATTCGAGGACCGGGGAGCTGTTTTTT. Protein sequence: CASSGGRDSRTGELFF.